The 16 T cell receptor beta chains reported below all come from one sample, sequenced in a study of blood T cell repertoires in COVID-19. Generated by immunoSEQ multiplex PCR, the TCRdb table keeps only in-frame clones and is missing some. The sample shows 310,000 or so clones, 80% to 95% of them seen only once. Source material: PBMCs or T cells enriched from blood (not recorded which). These receptors all come from a woman aged 30 to 39 who had recovered from COVID-19.

Here the CDR3 reads CASSLSTSGTRETQYF. DNA of the CDR3: TGTGCCAGCAGTTTGTCGACTAGCGGGACGCGAGAGACCCAGTACTTC. This chain joins TRBV6-2 or TRBV6-3 and TRBJ2-5, with 11 bases identical to TRBD2. The V gene end was trimmed by 4 bases and the J gene end by 4 bases; junction bases not matched to a gene: 8. Germline-derived CDR1 and CDR2 are MNHEY and SVGEGT. The CDR3 runs to 16 residues.

This clone appeared a single time. The chain carries TRBV28 and TRBJ2-5, with TRBD1 matching over 8 bases. The V segment lost 2 bases and the J segment 1 base; nucleotides outside the gene matches: 12. Germline V lookup: CDR1 MDHEN, CDR2 SYDVKM. The CDR3 runs 18 residues. The CDR3 coding sequence is TGTGCCAGCAGTTTACCCTACGGACAGGGCGGAGTCCAAGAGACCCAGTACTTC. Translating it yields CASSLPYGQGGVQETQYF.

The rearrangement joins TRBV7-6 to TRBJ2-7; D unresolved. In germline, CDR1 is SGHVS, CDR2 FNYEAQ. The CDR3 totals 15 residues. The V gene lost 1 base and the J gene lost 6 bases, with 16 bases spanning the gap. CDR3 region: CASSLGVSSNAEQYF. In DNA, the CDR3 is TGTGCCAGCAGCTTAGGGGTTAGCTCCAACGCCGAGCAGTACTTC.

This rearrangement joins TRBV9 to TRBJ2-1; possibly TRBD2 for D (5 bases). The CDR3 length is 15 residues. Trimming removed 0 bases from V and 6 bases from J, with 13 bases in between. Germline V lookup: CDR1 SGDLS, CDR2 YYNGEE. CDR3 coding DNA: TGTGCCAGCAGCGTAGGCCCTTTACGGGGCAATGAGCAGTTCTTC. Translation: CASSVGPLRGNEQFF.

The chain is built from TRBV19 and TRBJ2-3, with D maybe TRBD2 (5 bases). Per germline, CDR1 LNHDA and CDR2 SQIVND (reference sequence). The CDR3 runs 13 residues. V lost 2 bases and J lost 8, with 11 bases in between. CDR3 nucleotides: TGTGCCAGTAGTATATCGATAGGGAGTACGCAGTATTTT. It codes for CASSISIGSTQYF.

The V call is TRBV19, the J call TRBJ1-6; perhaps TRBD1 as D (5 bases). Between the trimmed V and J ends, which lost 9 bases and 4 bases, there was a span of 10 bases. Germline V gene data show CDR1 as LNHDA and CDR2 as SQIVND (reference sequence). This CDR3 is 13 amino acids long. Here the CDR3 reads CASRTRYNSPLHF. The CDR3 region has the DNA TGTGCCAGCCGGACACGTTATAATTCACCCCTCCACTTT.

The V call is TRBV6-5, the J call TRBJ2-2; D is uncertain. Germline-derived CDR1 and CDR2 are MNHEY and SVGAGI. The CDR3 covers 11 residues. Trimming cost V 5 bases and J 7 bases, with 5 bases left between them. For the CDR3, the DNA is TGTGCCAGCAGTCCCCTCGGGGAGCTGTTTTTT. Protein product: CASSPLGELFF.

This clone was seen just once. The chain carries TRBV4-1 and TRBJ1-4; 7 bases fit TRBD1. V shed 0 bases, J shed 0 bases, and the junction held 4 bases outside the gene matches. CDR1 and CDR2 from the germline V gene are MGHRA and YSYEKL. The CDR3 totals 17 residues. In nucleotides, the CDR3 is TGCGCCAGCAGCCAAGAGACAGGGTGGGCAACTAATGAAAAACTGTTTTTT. As protein: CASSQETGWATNEKLFF.

The rearrangement uses TRBV3-1 (or the pseudogene TRBV3-2) and TRBJ2-3; D call uncertain. Germline loops: CDR1 LGHDT, CDR2 YNNKEL (reference sequence). Trimming took 7 bases from V and 2 from J, leaving 10 bases between them. There are 13 residues in the CDR3. The CDR3 bases are TGTGCCAGCAACCGCGGTACCACAGATACGCAGTATTTT. It yields the protein CASNRGTTDTQYF.

The count of this clone is one. This rearrangement joins TRBV28 to TRBJ1-2, with a weak D call TRBD1 (6 bases). Trimming left V 7 bases short and J 0 bases short, with 18 bases between. Germline V gene data show CDR1 as MDHEN and CDR2 as SYDVKM. The length of the CDR3 is 16 residues. CDR3 in DNA: TGTGCCAGCAAGGAAGGGACACCTAACGCTAACTATGGCTACACCTTC. It encodes CASKEGTPNANYGYTF.

The chain couples TRBV2 to TRBJ2-2, with D tentatively TRBD1 (6 bases). The germline V and J ends were trimmed by 4 bases and 2 bases, with 8 bases remaining between them. CDR1 SNHLY and CDR2 FYNNEI come from the germline V gene. This CDR3 region has 14 residues. CDR3 DNA sequence: TGTGCCAGCAGTGTACAGGGTAACACCGGGGAGCTGTTTTTT. Translating gives CASSVQGNTGELFF.

The chain couples TRBV2 to TRBJ2-3, with TRBD2 matching over 7 bases. Germline V lookup: CDR1 SNHLY, CDR2 FYNNEI. Trimming cost V 4 bases and J 2 bases; bases outside gene matches: 3. This CDR3 has 14 amino acids. This CDR3 is CASSVERDTDTQYF. Written as DNA, the CDR3 is TGTGCCAGCAGTGTCGAGCGGGACACAGATACGCAGTATTTT.

The J gene is TRBJ2-1, the V gene TRBV10-1, with D perhaps matching TRBD2 (6 bases). Trimming removed 4 bases from V and 8 bases from J, with 15 bases in between. Germline V gives CDR1 WNHNN, CDR2 SYGVQD (reference sequence). This CDR3 has 14 residues. The CDR3 DNA sequence: TGCGCCAGCAGTGTTAGTAGCGGTAATGATGAGCAGTTCTTC. Translating gives CASSVSSGNDEQFF.

This clone was counted a single time. The chain uses TRBV5-6 and TRBJ2-7; D is possibly TRBD1 (5 bases). The CDR3 runs 14 residues. The germline V and J ends were trimmed by 4 bases and 5 bases, with 16 bases remaining between them. Germline V gene lookup returns CDR1 SGHDT and CDR2 YYEEEE. The CDR3 is CASSLQVLSHEQYF. The CDR3 DNA is TGTGCCAGCAGCCTACAGGTTCTATCGCACGAGCAGTACTTC.

V is TRBV3-1 (or the pseudogene TRBV3-2) and J is TRBJ2-7; D possibly corresponds to TRBD1 (6 bases). CDR1 is LGHDT, CDR2 YNNKEL, per germline (reference sequence). V lost 2 bases to trimming and J lost 2 bases, with 13 bases between them. The CDR3 runs 15 residues. DNA of the CDR3: TGTGCCAGCAGCCAAAGACCTGGACAGACCTACGAGCAGTACTTC. Translating gives CASSQRPGQTYEQYF.

This chain links TRBV2 with TRBJ2-2; D is uncertain. With 5 bases removed from V and 8 bases from J, the gap between germline ends came to 6 bases. Germline V gene sequence: CDR1 SNHLY, CDR2 FYNNEI. The CDR3 contains 11 residues. CDR3 loop: CASSPSGELFF. The CDR3 DNA reads TGTGCCAGCAGTCCCTCTGGGGAGCTGTTTTTT. Full variable domain (rest looked up from reference TRBV2 and TRBJ2-2): EPEVTQTPSHQVTQMGQEVILRCVPISNHLYFYWYRQILGQKVEFLVSFYNNEISEKSEIFDDQFSVERPDGSNFTLKIRSTKLEDSAMYFCASSPSGELFFGEGSRLTVL.